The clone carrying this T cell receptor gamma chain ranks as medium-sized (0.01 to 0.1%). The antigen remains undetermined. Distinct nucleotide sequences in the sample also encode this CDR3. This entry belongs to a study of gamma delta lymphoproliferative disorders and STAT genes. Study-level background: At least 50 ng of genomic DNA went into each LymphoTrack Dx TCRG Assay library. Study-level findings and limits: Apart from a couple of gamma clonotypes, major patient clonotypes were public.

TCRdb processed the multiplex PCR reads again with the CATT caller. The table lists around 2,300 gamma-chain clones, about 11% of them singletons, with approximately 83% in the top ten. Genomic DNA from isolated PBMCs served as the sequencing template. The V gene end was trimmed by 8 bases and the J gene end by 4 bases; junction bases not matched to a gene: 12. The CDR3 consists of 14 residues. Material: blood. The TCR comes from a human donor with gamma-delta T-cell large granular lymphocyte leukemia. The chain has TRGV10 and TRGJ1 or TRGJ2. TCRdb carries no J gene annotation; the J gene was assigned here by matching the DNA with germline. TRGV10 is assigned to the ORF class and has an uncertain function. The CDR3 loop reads CAAWDESAYYKKLF. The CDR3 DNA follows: TGTGCTGCGTGGGATGAGAGCGCGTATTATAAGAAACTCTTT.